This T cell receptor (beta chain) originates from a study of blood T cell repertoires in COVID-19. Background on the study: T cells, B-cell-depleted T cells, or PBMCs supplied cDNA or gDNA.

V shed 6 bases, J shed 6 bases, and the junction held 8 bases outside the gene matches. CDR3 length equals 15 residues. CDR1 and CDR2 (germline): MNHEY, SVGAGI. Using immunoSEQ multiplex PCR, the repertoire was profiled, and TCRdb retains in-frame clones only, with some absent. The table lists a few hundred thousand clones, about nine tenths of them singletons. Sequencing was performed on peripheral blood. This clonotype was sampled from a woman aged 25 to 39 with active or convalescent COVID-19. The rearrangement uses TRBV6-5 and TRBJ1-4; 9 nucleotides line up with TRBD1. The CDR3 reads CASSETGTGHEKLFF. In DNA form, the CDR3 reads TGTGCCAGCAGCGAGACCGGGACAGGGCATGAAAAACTGTTTTTT.